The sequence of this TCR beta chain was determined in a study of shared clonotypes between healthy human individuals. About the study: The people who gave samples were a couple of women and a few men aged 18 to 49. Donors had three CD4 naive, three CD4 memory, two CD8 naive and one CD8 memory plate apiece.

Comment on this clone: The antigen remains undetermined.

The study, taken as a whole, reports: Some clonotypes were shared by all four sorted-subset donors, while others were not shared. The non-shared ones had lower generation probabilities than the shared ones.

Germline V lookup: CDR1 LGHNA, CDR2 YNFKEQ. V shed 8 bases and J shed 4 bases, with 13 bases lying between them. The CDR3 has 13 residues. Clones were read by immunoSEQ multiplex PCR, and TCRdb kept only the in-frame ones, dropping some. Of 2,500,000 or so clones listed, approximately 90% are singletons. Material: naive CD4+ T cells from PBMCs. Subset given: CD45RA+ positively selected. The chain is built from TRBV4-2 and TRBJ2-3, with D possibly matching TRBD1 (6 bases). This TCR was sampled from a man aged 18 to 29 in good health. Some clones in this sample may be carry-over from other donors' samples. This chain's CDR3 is CASVGRGADTQYF. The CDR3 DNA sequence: TGTGCCAGCGTTGGCAGGGGCGCAGATACGCAGTATTTT.